A single T cell receptor (beta chain) is shown here with its context. Its target is unknown. Libraries were prepared by immunoSEQ multiplex PCR; TCRdb keeps only in-frame clonotypes and omits some of them. The table records around 76,000 clones, 91% of them present only once. The record originates from a study of resident and recirculating memory T cells in vitiligo. Across the study: Genomic DNA was extracted from whole homogenized samples, with no cell sorting. Study-level results: Sequences differed between biopsy sites and patients, suggesting private specificity. Vitiligo lesions lacked a unique dominant clone, and clonality varied.

Stable patients also lacked confetti depigmentation, a sign of active vitiligo. The CDR3 is 15 amino acids. V lost 5 bases to trimming and J lost 7 bases; unmatched junction nucleotides: 11. Germline CDR1 reads SGHTA; CDR2 reads FQGNSA. This sequence joins TRBV7-2 and TRBJ2-1; 7 bases are a match to TRBD2. The sequence was obtained from a male donor with vitiligo. Sample: blood. CDR3 in DNA: TGTGCCAGCAGCCCTTGGGAGGGGCCGGAGAATGAGCAGTTCTTC. Amino acids: CASSPWEGPENEQFF.